The next 17 T cell receptor beta chains were all read from a single sample in a study of shared clonotypes between healthy human individuals. Method: immunoSEQ multiplex PCR; TCRdb's copy keeps in-frame clones and lacks some. Of 450,000 to 650,000 clones listed, around 81% were seen once; the top ten hold more than 10%. The specimen sequenced was PBMCs. These receptors were taken from a middle-aged woman in good health. Some clones in this sample may be carry-over from other donors' samples.

The rearrangement joins TRBV5-1 to TRBJ2-3, with D possibly being TRBD1 or TRBD2 (5 bases each). Germline V gene data show CDR1 as SGHRS and CDR2 as YFSETQ. Trimming took 2 bases from V and 0 from J, leaving 22 bases between them. This CDR3 spans 19 amino acids. The CDR3 DNA is TGCGCCAGCAGCTTAAATCCAGGAGTCGGGACGGGTAGCACAGATACGCAGTATTTT. Translated: CASSLNPGVGTGSTDTQYF.

This clone was observed a handful of times. The J gene is TRBJ2-7, the V gene TRBV14; 10 bases map to TRBD1. The CDR3 covers 18 residues. V shed 1 base, J shed 2 bases, and the junction held 11 bases outside the gene matches. In germline, CDR1 is SGHDN, CDR2 FVKESK. CDR3 protein: CASSQGLMGTGEPYEQYF. CDR3 sequence (DNA): TGTGCCAGCAGCCAAGGCCTTATGGGGACAGGGGAGCCCTACGAGCAGTACTTC.

The gene calls are TRBV4-2 and TRBJ2-7; D uncertain. Germline loops: CDR1 LGHNA, CDR2 YNFKEQ. V was shortened by 3 bases and J by 0 bases, with 12 bases between the two germline ends. The CDR3 is 15 residues long. The DNA for the CDR3 is TGTGCCAGCAGCCATCAAGCCGTTAGCTCCTACGAGCAGTACTTC. Encoded protein: CASSHQAVSSYEQYF.

The V gene is TRBV6-1, the J gene TRBJ1-2; D unresolved. Deletions cut 7 bases from V and 6 bases from J, with 15 bases between. The CDR3 loop spans 13 amino acids. The V gene's germline CDR1 is MNHNS and CDR2 SASEGT. The CDR3 DNA sequence: TGTGCCAGCACCCGGGTGGACTACGATGGCTACACCTTC. Its translation: CASTRVDYDGYTF.

J is TRBJ2-1 and V is TRBV6-4; D uncertain. Trimming left V 5 bases short and J 0 bases short, with 5 bases between. Germline V gene data show CDR1 as MRHNA and CDR2 as SNTAGT. This CDR3 comprises 13 residues. The chain's CDR3 is CASSIASYNEQFF. CDR3 sequence (DNA): TGTGCCAGCAGTATAGCCTCCTACAATGAGCAGTTCTTC.

The rearrangement joins TRBV6-1 to TRBJ2-7, with D maybe TRBD2 (5 bases). This CDR3 comprises 14 residues. Germline V CDR1 and CDR2: MNHNS, SASEGT. Between the trimmed V and J ends, which lost 4 bases and 1 base, there was a span of 11 bases. The CDR3 DNA reads TGTGCCAGCAGTGTCAGCGGCCCATCCTACGAGCAGTACTTC. Amino acids: CASSVSGPSYEQYF.

The chain recombines TRBV7-9 with TRBJ2-7, with 10 nucleotides matching TRBD1. This CDR3 has 14 residues. V trimming: 5 bases; J trimming: 2 bases; junction bases outside the gene matches: 3. CDR1 is SEHNR, CDR2 FQNEAQ, per germline (reference sequence). CDR3 coding DNA: TGTGCCAGCAGCCCCGGGACAGGGGCCTACGAGCAGTACTTC. Residues: CASSPGTGAYEQYF.

This rearrangement joins TRBV30 to TRBJ1-1, with no clear D. The germline CDR1 and CDR2 sequences are GTSNPN and SVGIG (reference sequence). This CDR3 contains 12 residues. Deletions cut 0 bases from V and 5 bases from J, with 7 bases between. CDR3 DNA sequence: TGTGCCTGGAGTGTTGTGCATACTGAAGCTTTCTTT. Translation gives CAWSVVHTEAFF. Full variable domain (rest looked up from reference TRBV30 and TRBJ1-1): SQTIHQWPATLVQPVGSPLSLECTVEGTSNPNLYWYRQAAGRGLQLLFYSVGIGQISSEVPQNLSASRPQDRQFILSSKKLLLSDSGFYLCAWSVVHTEAFFGQGTRLTVV.

The rearrangement joins TRBV29-1 to TRBJ1-1; D not certain. The CDR3 length is 13 residues. Germline-derived CDR1 and CDR2 are SQVTM and ANQGSEA. V gave up 7 bases and J gave up 1 base, with 13 bases separating them. CDR3 DNA sequence: TGCAGCGCCCTAGGGATAGGGAACACTGAAGCTTTCTTT. Its translation: CSALGIGNTEAFF. The complete variable domain, with remaining parts taken from reference TRBV29-1 and TRBJ1-1, reads SAVISQKPSRDICQRGTSLTIQCQVDSQVTMMFWYRQQPGQSLTLIATANQGSEATYESGFVIDKFPISRPNLTFSTLTVSNMSPEDSSIYLCSALGIGNTEAFFGQGTRLTVV.

V gene TRBV27 combines with J gene TRBJ1-1; 8 nucleotides agree with TRBD1. This CDR3 is built from 13 residues. V lost 7 bases, J lost 6 bases, and 7 bases stayed unmatched. CDR1 and CDR2 (germline): MNHEY, SMNVEV (reference sequence). CDR3 bases: TGTGCCAGCACCTCAGGGGGCGACGCTGAAGCTTTCTTT. Its protein is CASTSGGDAEAFF.

The table lists this clone with a few counts. The V call is TRBV11-2, the J call TRBJ1-4; D unresolved. CDR1 SGHAT and CDR2 FQNNGV come from the germline V gene. The CDR3 loop spans 14 amino acids. V was clipped by 4 bases and J by 8 bases, with 14 bases between them. The CDR3 nucleotides are TGTGCCAGCAGCTCCCTGGCGGGGTTCGAAAAACTGTTTTTT. Amino acid sequence: CASSSLAGFEKLFF. The whole variable domain, filled in from reference TRBV11-2 and TRBJ1-4, reads EAGVAQSPRYKIIEKRQSVAFWCNPISGHATLYWYQQILGQGPKLLIQFQNNGVVDDSQLPKDRFSAERLKGVDSTLKIQPAKLEDSAVYLCASSSLAGFEKLFFGSGTQLSVL.

This clone appeared once. The chain recombines TRBV7-8 with TRBJ1-1; D gene ambiguous. Germline CDR1 SGHVS, CDR2 FQNEAQ. Between the trimmed V and J ends, which lost 1 base and 4 bases, there was a span of 13 bases. This CDR3 comprises 15 residues. The CDR3 protein is CASSLGRQIATEAFF. The CDR3 region has the DNA TGTGCCAGCAGCTTAGGGCGGCAGATCGCCACTGAAGCTTTCTTT.

The gene calls are TRBV7-6 and TRBJ2-7; D is perhaps TRBD1 or TRBD2 (7 bases each). Germline CDR1 reads SGHVS; CDR2 reads FNYEAQ. The CDR3 totals 16 residues. V lost 2 bases, J lost 6 bases, and 20 bases lay in between. The chain's CDR3 is CASSLTGRRGQSEQYF. The CDR3 coding sequence is TGTGCCAGCAGCTTAACCGGGAGGAGGGGGCAGTCCGAGCAGTACTTC.

This clone was detected only a few times. This chain connects TRBV27 to TRBJ2-7; no firm D call. V lost 0 bases to trimming and J lost 2 bases, with 8 bases between them. The germline gives CDR1 MNHEY, CDR2 SMNVEV (reference sequence). CDR3 size: 14 residues. CDR3 sequence reads: CASSLSRATYEQYF. Written as DNA, the CDR3 is TGTGCCAGCAGTTTATCGCGAGCTACCTACGAGCAGTACTTC.

With respect to this clone: Being one base from a much bigger clone, this may be a read error. The chain has TRBV7-8 and TRBJ2-3; D unclear. CDR1 is SGHVS, CDR2 FQNEAQ, per germline. This CDR3 spans 11 amino acids. V gave up 2 bases and J gave up 5 bases, with 2 bases separating them. The CDR3 loop reads CASSLRDTQYF. DNA of the CDR3: TGTGCCAGCAGCTTACGAGATACGCAGTATTTT. The full variable domain, in which reference TRBV7-8 and TRBJ2-3 provide the parts outside the CDR3, is GAGVSQSPRYKVAKRGQDVALRCDPISGHVSLFWYQQALGQGPEFLTYFQNEAQLDKSGLPSDRFFAERPEGSVSTLKIQRTQQEDSAVYLCASSLRDTQYFGPGTRLTVL.

In regard to this clone: An end of the junction does not agree with germline; a read error may underlie this. The V and J genes are TRBV4-2 and TRBJ2-5; 13 bases are shared with TRBD2. The CDR3 sequence is 15 residues long. Germline V gives CDR1 LGHNA, CDR2 YNFKEQ. Here the CDR3 reads CVSSRGLAGQETQYF. CDR3 in DNA: TGTGTCAGCAGCAGGGGACTAGCGGGACAAGAGACCCAGTACTTC.

This clone was observed a handful of times. The rearrangement uses TRBV7-3 and TRBJ2-1, with no clear D. V was trimmed by 2 bases and J by 5 bases, leaving 7 bases between them. The CDR3 loop spans 13 amino acids. Per germline, CDR1 SGHTA and CDR2 FQGTGA. CDR3 residues: CASSLGLHNEQFF. The CDR3 DNA sequence: TGTGCCAGCAGCTTAGGTCTACACAATGAGCAGTTCTTC.